These 7 T cell receptor beta chains were all obtained from the same sample, sequenced in a study of shared clonotypes between healthy human individuals. Method: immunoSEQ multiplex PCR; TCRdb's copy keeps in-frame clones and lacks some. The sample comprises around 2.5 million clones, roughly 93% of which are singletons, and around 0.37% rests with the top ten. Source material: naive CD4+ T cells from PBMCs. The subset is: CD45RA+ positively selected. These receptors were collected from a man aged 18 to 29 in good health. Some clones in this sample may be carry-over from other donors' samples.

The gene calls are TRBV6-5 and TRBJ1-1; the D is unclear. V lost 2 bases and J lost 5, with 12 bases in between. This CDR3 is 14 amino acids long. Germline CDR1 reads MNHEY; CDR2 reads SVGAGI. CDR3 region: CASSYRLMGTEAFF. As DNA, the CDR3 is TGTGCCAGCAGTTACCGCCTCATGGGGACTGAAGCTTTCTTT.

The V call is TRBV28, the J call TRBJ1-2; the D gene is possibly TRBD1 (5 bases). Germline lookup yields CDR1 MDHEN and CDR2 SYDVKM. Trimming took 3 bases from V and 6 from J, leaving 20 bases between them. The CDR3 runs 16 residues. The DNA of the CDR3 is TGTGCCAGCAGTTTGCCGGGCCAGGGAACAATCCATGGCTACACCTTC. Amino acid sequence: CASSLPGQGTIHGYTF.

The genes are TRBV5-1 and TRBJ2-5, with 8 bases aligning to TRBD1. The J call is in doubt because the DNA end fits TRBJ2-7 better. This CDR3 has 14 residues. The germline CDR1 and CDR2 sequences are SGHRS and YFSETQ. The CDR3 reads CASSPRTGNYEQYF. The CDR3 bases are TGCGCCAGCAGCCCCCGGACAGGGAACTACGAGCAGTACTTC.

CDR3 residues: CASSLTSVKETQYF. In DNA, the CDR3 is TGTGCCAGCAGCTTAACTAGCGTTAAAGAGACCCAGTACTTC. The chain uses TRBV7-2 and TRBJ2-5; 7 bases are a match to TRBD2. Looked up from germline, CDR1 is SGHTA and CDR2 is FQGNSA. The junction had 3 bases not matched to a gene; V was cut back by 2 bases and J by 3 bases. The CDR3 spans 14 residues.

The chain uses TRBV30 and TRBJ2-7; D perhaps matches TRBD1 (6 bases). The CDR3 consists of 14 residues. Germline values: CDR1 GTSNPN, CDR2 SVGIG (reference sequence). V lost 4 bases and J lost 0, with 13 bases in between. CDR3 residues: CAWKVDSNSYEQYF. As DNA, the CDR3 is TGTGCCTGGAAGGTGGACAGCAACTCCTACGAGCAGTACTTC.

The chain is built from TRBV11-2 and TRBJ2-1; tentative D call: TRBD2 (6 bases). The germline V and J ends were trimmed by 5 bases and 12 bases, with 20 bases remaining between them. This CDR3 has 14 residues. Germline V lookup: CDR1 SGHAT, CDR2 FQNNGV. The CDR3 loop is CASSPRAPGDRQFF. The CDR3 region has the DNA TGTGCCAGCAGCCCCCGGGCCCCGGGAGATCGGCAGTTCTTC.

The chain combines TRBV28 with TRBJ1-5; a weak D match, TRBD1 (5 bases). This CDR3 has 15 amino acids. Trimming stripped 4 bases from V and 5 bases from J, with 15 bases between. Germline lookup yields CDR1 MDHEN and CDR2 SYDVKM. This chain's CDR3 is CASSWPGRADQPQHF. CDR3 in DNA: TGTGCCAGCAGTTGGCCAGGGCGTGCGGATCAGCCCCAGCATTTT.